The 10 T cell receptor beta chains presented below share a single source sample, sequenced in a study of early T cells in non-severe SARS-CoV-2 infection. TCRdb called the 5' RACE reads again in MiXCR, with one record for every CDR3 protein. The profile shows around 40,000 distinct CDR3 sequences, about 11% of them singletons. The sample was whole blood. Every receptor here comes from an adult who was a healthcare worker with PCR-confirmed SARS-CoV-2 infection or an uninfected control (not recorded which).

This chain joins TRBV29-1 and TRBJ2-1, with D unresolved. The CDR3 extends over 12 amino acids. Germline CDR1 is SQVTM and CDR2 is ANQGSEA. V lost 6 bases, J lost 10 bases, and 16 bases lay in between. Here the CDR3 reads CSVSLTVREQFF. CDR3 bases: TGCAGCGTGTCCCTAACTGTGAGGGAGCAGTTCTTC.

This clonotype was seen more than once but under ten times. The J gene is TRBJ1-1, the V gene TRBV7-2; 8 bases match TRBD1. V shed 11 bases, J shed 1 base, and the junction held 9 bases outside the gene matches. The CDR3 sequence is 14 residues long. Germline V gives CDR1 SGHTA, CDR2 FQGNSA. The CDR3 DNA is TGTGCCTCAGCAGGGGGCATGACGAACACTGAAGCTTTCTTT. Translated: CASAGGMTNTEAFF.

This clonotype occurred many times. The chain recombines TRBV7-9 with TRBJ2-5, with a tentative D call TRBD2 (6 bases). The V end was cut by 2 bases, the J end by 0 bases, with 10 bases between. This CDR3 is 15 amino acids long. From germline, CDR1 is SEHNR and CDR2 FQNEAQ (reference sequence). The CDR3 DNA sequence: TGTGCCAGCAGCTTAAGGGACTGGTACCAAGAGACCCAGTACTTC. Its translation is CASSLRDWYQETQYF. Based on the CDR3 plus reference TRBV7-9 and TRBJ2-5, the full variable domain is DTGVSQNPRHKITKRGQNVTFRCDPISEHNRLYWYRQTLGQGPEFLTYFQNEAQLEKSRLLSDRFSAERPKGSFSTLEIQRTEQGDSAMYLCASSLRDWYQETQYFGPGTRLLVL.

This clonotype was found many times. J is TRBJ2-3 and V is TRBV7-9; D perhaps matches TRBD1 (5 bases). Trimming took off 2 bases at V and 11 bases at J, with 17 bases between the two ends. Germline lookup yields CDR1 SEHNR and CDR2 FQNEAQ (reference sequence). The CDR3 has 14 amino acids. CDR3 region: CASSLSGGALQQYF. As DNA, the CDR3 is TGTGCCAGCAGCTTAAGTGGTGGGGCGCTACAGCAGTATTTT. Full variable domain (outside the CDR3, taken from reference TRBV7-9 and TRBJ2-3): DTGVSQNPRHKITKRGQNVTFRCDPISEHNRLYWYRQTLGQGPEFLTYFQNEAQLEKSRLLSDRFSAERPKGSFSTLEIQRTEQGDSAMYLCASSLSGGALQQYFGPGTRLTVL.

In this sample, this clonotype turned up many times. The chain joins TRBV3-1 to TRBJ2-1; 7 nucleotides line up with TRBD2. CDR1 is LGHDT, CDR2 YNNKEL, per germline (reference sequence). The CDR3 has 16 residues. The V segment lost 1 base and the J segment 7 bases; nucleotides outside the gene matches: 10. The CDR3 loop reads CASSQGAGLVGNEQFF. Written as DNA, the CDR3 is TGTGCCAGCAGCCAAGGAGCTGGACTAGTAGGAAATGAGCAGTTCTTC.

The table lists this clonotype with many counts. Here the CDR3 DNA reads TGTGCCAGCTCACGGGACAAGGAGACCCAGTACTTC. Protein: CASSRDKETQYF. The chain recombines TRBV18 with TRBJ2-5; a possible D gene is TRBD1 (6 bases). V shed 4 bases and J shed 5 bases, with 8 bases lying between them. There are 12 residues in the CDR3. Germline CDR1 KGHSH, CDR2 LQKENI.

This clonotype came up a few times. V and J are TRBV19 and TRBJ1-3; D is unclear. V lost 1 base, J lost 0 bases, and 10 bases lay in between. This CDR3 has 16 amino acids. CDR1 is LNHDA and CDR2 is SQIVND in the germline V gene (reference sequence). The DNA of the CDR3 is TGTGCCAGTAGTATAGCAGGCAGTAGCTCTGGAAACACCATATATTTT. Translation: CASSIAGSSSGNTIYF.

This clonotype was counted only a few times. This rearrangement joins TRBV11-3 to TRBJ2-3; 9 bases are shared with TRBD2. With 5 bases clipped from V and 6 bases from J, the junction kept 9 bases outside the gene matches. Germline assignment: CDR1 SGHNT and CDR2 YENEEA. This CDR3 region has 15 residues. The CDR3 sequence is CASSQRAGGLDTQYF. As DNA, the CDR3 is TGTGCCAGCAGCCAAAGGGCGGGGGGGCTGGATACGCAGTATTTT.

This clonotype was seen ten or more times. The CDR3 region has the DNA TGTGCCACCAGTGATGACTTGGGCGCGGTCACAGATACGCAGTATTTT. It encodes CATSDDLGAVTDTQYF. This rearrangement joins TRBV24-1 to TRBJ2-3, with D uncertain. The CDR3 contains 16 residues. Germline V gene data show CDR1 as KGHDR and CDR2 as SFDVKD. V was clipped by 3 bases and J by 2 bases, with 14 bases between them.

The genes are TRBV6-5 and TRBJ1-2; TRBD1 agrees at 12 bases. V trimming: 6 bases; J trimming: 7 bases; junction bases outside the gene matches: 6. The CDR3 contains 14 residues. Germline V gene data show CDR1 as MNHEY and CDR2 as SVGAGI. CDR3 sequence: CASSPGTGGVGYTF. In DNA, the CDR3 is TGTGCCAGCAGCCCCGGGACAGGGGGCGTTGGCTACACCTTC.